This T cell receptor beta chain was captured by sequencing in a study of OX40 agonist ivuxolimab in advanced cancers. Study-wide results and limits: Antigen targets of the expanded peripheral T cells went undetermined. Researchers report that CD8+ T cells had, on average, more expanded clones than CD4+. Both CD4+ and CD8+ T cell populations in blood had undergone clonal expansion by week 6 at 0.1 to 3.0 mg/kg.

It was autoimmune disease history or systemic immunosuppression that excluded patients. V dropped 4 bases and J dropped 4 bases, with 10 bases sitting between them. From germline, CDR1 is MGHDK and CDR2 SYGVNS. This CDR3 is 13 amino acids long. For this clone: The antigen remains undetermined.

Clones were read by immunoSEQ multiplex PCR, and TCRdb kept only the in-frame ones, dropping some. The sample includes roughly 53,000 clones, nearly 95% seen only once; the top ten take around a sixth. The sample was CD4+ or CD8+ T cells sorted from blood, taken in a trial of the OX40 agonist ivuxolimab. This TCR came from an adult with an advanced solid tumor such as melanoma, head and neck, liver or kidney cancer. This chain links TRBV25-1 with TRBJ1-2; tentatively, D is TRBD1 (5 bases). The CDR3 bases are TGTGCCAGCAGTGCGGGGACGGCCTATGGCTACACCTTC. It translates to CASSAGTAYGYTF.